Shown below are 18 T cell receptor beta chains from a single sample sequenced in a study of blood T cell repertoires in COVID-19. Only in-frame clones appear in the TCRdb table, and some are missing; sequencing was by immunoSEQ multiplex PCR. This table has nearly 100,000 clones, 70% to 85% appearing once. The source material was peripheral blood. These receptors were obtained from a man in his 70s with acute or convalescent COVID-19.

The chain combines TRBV10-1 with TRBJ1-1, with TRBD1 matching 7 bases. Trimming cost V 6 bases and J 1 base; bases outside gene matches: 11. The CDR3 loop spans 16 amino acids. Germline CDR1 WNHNN, CDR2 SYGVQD (reference sequence). The CDR3 sequence is CASSEKPGQTNTEAFF. Written as DNA, the CDR3 is TGCGCCAGCAGCGAGAAACCGGGACAGACGAACACTGAAGCTTTCTTT.

The chain combines TRBV24-1 with TRBJ2-1, with 8 nucleotides matching TRBD2. Trimming at V came to 3 bases and at J to 4 bases, leaving 10 bases not matched to a gene. Germline V gene data show CDR1 as KGHDR and CDR2 as SFDVKD. The CDR3 totals 17 residues. The CDR3 is CATSDRRAGEVYNEQFF. The CDR3 DNA reads TGTGCCACCAGTGATCGTCGAGCGGGAGAGGTTTACAATGAGCAGTTCTTC.

The CDR3 nucleotides are TGTGCCAGCCTGCAACCCGTAGGGGGCTTCTCTGGAAACACCATATATTTT. Its protein is CASLQPVGGFSGNTIYF. The chain uses TRBV28 and TRBJ1-3, with 7 bases fitting TRBD1. The junction had 13 bases not matched to a gene; V was cut back by 8 bases and J by 0 bases. From germline, CDR1 is MDHEN and CDR2 SYDVKM. The CDR3 has 17 amino acids.

The chain recombines TRBV27 with TRBJ1-1; tentative D call: TRBD1 (5 bases). Between the trimmed V and J ends, which lost 2 bases and 0 bases, there was a span of 7 bases. This CDR3 region has 14 residues. Germline lookup yields CDR1 MNHEY and CDR2 SMNVEV (reference sequence). CDR3 nucleotide sequence: TGTGCCAGCAGTTTACAGACAGTGAACACTGAAGCTTTCTTT. Protein product: CASSLQTVNTEAFF.

The chain couples TRBV18 to TRBJ1-2, with D hard to call. Trimming took off 6 bases at V and 1 base at J, with 9 bases between the two ends. This CDR3 is built from 13 residues. Per germline, CDR1 KGHSH and CDR2 LQKENI. Here the CDR3 DNA reads TGTGCCAGCTCGGTGGCCAGTAACTATGGCTACACCTTC. Protein: CASSVASNYGYTF.

The chain recombines TRBV6-5 with TRBJ2-3, with a weak D call TRBD2 (6 bases). The V gene lost 6 bases and the J gene lost 2 bases, with 9 bases spanning the gap. Germline V lookup: CDR1 MNHEY, CDR2 SVGAGI. CDR3 length equals 13 residues. CDR3 protein: CASRRDFTDTQYF. Written as DNA, the CDR3 is TGTGCCAGCAGGAGGGACTTCACAGATACGCAGTATTTT.

The genes are TRBV7-2 and TRBJ2-1, with 10 bases aligning to TRBD2. Per the germline V gene, CDR1 is SGHTA and CDR2 is FQGNSA. The CDR3 extends over 14 amino acids. V lost 5 bases and J lost 6; bases outside the gene matches: 4. The CDR3 nucleotides read TGTGCCAGCAGCCCGGGACTAGCGTCCAATGAGCAGTTCTTC. It encodes CASSPGLASNEQFF.

The chain recombines TRBV6-5 with TRBJ2-7; 7 bases are shared with TRBD2. Trimming at V came to 8 bases and at J to 0 bases, leaving 10 bases not matched to a gene. This CDR3 spans 15 amino acids. Looked up from germline, CDR1 is MNHEY and CDR2 is SVGAGI. The CDR3 protein is CASSPGGGASYEQYF. The CDR3 DNA sequence: TGTGCCAGCTCCCCGGGCGGGGGAGCCTCCTACGAGCAGTACTTC.

V usage is TRBV6-5 and J usage is TRBJ1-1; D unclear. Looked up from germline, CDR1 is MNHEY and CDR2 is SVGAGI. The CDR3 has 12 amino acids. V was clipped by 4 bases and J by 10 bases, with 13 bases between them. CDR3 bases: TGTGCCAGCAGTTCCTCAACGTTCAGAGCTTTCTTT. It is translated as CASSSSTFRAFF.

This chain uses TRBV30 with TRBJ1-1; no clear D. V was trimmed by 5 bases and J by 0 bases, leaving 13 bases between them. Germline assignment: CDR1 GTSNPN and CDR2 SVGIG (reference sequence). The CDR3 runs 14 residues. CDR3: CAWLQITMNTEAFF. CDR3 coding DNA: TGTGCCTGGCTTCAGATTACCATGAACACTGAAGCTTTCTTT.

There are a few counts of this clone. The rearrangement uses TRBV7-9 and TRBJ1-4, with 9 positions matching TRBD1. Trimming at V came to 5 bases and at J to 13 bases, leaving 8 bases not matched to a gene. Germline V gives CDR1 SEHNR, CDR2 FQNEAQ (reference sequence). The CDR3 totals 13 residues. The CDR3 spells CASSTDRGVGLFF. CDR3 coding DNA: TGTGCCAGCAGCACGGACAGGGGCGTGGGACTGTTTTTT. The variable domain in full, completed from reference TRBV7-9 and TRBJ1-4, reads DTGVSQNPRHKITKRGQNVTFRCDPISEHNRLYWYRQTLGQGPEFLTYFQNEAQLEKSRLLSDRFSAERPKGSFSTLEIQRTEQGDSAMYLCASSTDRGVGLFFGSGTQLSVL.

The V gene is TRBV10-3, the J gene TRBJ1-3; unclear D gene. Trimming shortened V by 7 bases and J by 4 bases, and 14 bases separated the two germline ends. The germline gives CDR1 ENHRY, CDR2 SYGVKD. The CDR3 has 14 amino acids. The CDR3 sequence: CAITAAGSGNTIYF. CDR3 bases: TGTGCCATCACTGCGGCGGGGTCGGGAAACACCATATATTTT.

A few counts support this clone. This chain uses TRBV19 with TRBJ2-7, with D perhaps matching TRBD1 (6 bases). Germline-derived CDR1 and CDR2 are LNHDA and SQIVND (reference sequence). Trimming left V 5 bases short and J 4 bases short, with 12 bases between. This CDR3 is 13 amino acids long. CDR3 coding DNA: TGTGCCAGTAGTCAGGGGATGGAGTACGAGCAGTACTTC. Protein product: CASSQGMEYEQYF.

This clone came up a few times. This chain's CDR3 is CASSYRTGYEQYF. CDR3 in DNA: TGTGCCAGCAGTTACCGGACAGGGTACGAGCAGTACTTC. The J gene is TRBJ2-7, the V gene TRBV12-3 or TRBV12-4; 8 nucleotides line up with TRBD1. V shed 4 bases, J shed 4 bases, and the junction held 3 bases outside the gene matches. CDR3 length: 13 residues.

The V call is TRBV29-1, the J call TRBJ2-2; TRBD2 matches 7 bases. Germline lookup yields CDR1 SQVTM and CDR2 ANQGSEA. With 7 bases clipped from V and 4 bases from J, the junction kept 6 bases outside the gene matches. This CDR3 is 13 amino acids long. CDR3 DNA sequence: TGCAGCGGGCGGGCTAGCGGCACCGGGGAGCTGTTTTTT. Its protein is CSGRASGTGELFF.

This sequence joins TRBV29-1 and TRBJ2-4; D possibly corresponds to TRBD1 (5 bases). Looked up from germline, CDR1 is SQVTM and CDR2 is ANQGSEA. Trimming removed 7 bases from V and 3 bases from J, with 13 bases in between. The CDR3 is 13 amino acids. The CDR3 reads CSARTFVKNIQYF. CDR3 in DNA: TGCAGCGCACGGACATTCGTCAAAAACATTCAGTACTTC.

The CDR3: CASSRTGQGFTEAFF. The CDR3 nucleotides read TGTGCCAGCTCACGAACGGGACAGGGTTTCACTGAAGCTTTCTTT. The rearrangement joins TRBV18 to TRBJ1-1, with TRBD1 matching 9 bases. The CDR3 length is 15 residues. After removal of 4 bases from V and 4 bases from J, the junction contained 7 bases not matched to a gene. The V gene's germline CDR1 is KGHSH and CDR2 LQKENI.

This sequence joins TRBV6-2 or TRBV6-3 and TRBJ1-3; the D gene is possibly TRBD1 (5 bases). Trimming removed 1 base at V and 1 base at J, with 11 bases between. The germline V gene has CDR1 MNHEY and CDR2 SVGEGT. This CDR3 is built from 16 residues. The CDR3 is CASSYWGVRSGNTIYF. The DNA for the CDR3 is TGTGCCAGCAGTTACTGGGGGGTTCGTTCTGGAAACACCATATATTTT.